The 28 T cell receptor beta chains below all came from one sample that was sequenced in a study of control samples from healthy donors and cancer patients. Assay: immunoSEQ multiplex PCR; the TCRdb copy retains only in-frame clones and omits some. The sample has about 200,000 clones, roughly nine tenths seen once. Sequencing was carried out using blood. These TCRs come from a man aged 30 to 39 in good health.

The CDR3 loop reads CASSYGTGGEQYF. The DNA of the CDR3 is TGTGCCAGTAGCTACGGGACAGGGGGTGAGCAGTACTTC. The chain combines TRBV19 with TRBJ2-7; 11 bases map to TRBD1. The CDR3 contains 13 residues. Germline CDR1 LNHDA, CDR2 SQIVND (reference sequence). Trimming took 6 bases from V and 7 from J; bases not matched to a gene: 5.

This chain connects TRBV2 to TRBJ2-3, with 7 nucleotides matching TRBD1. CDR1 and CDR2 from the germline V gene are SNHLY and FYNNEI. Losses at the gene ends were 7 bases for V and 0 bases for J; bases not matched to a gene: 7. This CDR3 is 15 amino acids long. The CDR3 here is CASKGTVTSTDTQYF. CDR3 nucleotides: TGTGCCAGCAAGGGGACAGTGACTAGCACAGATACGCAGTATTTT.

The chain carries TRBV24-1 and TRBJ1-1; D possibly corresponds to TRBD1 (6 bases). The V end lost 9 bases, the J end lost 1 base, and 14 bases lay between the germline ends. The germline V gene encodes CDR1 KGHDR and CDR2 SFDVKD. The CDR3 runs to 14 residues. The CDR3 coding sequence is TGTGCCACCCGGGGGGGGGCAACGAACACTGAAGCTTTCTTT. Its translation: CATRGGATNTEAFF.

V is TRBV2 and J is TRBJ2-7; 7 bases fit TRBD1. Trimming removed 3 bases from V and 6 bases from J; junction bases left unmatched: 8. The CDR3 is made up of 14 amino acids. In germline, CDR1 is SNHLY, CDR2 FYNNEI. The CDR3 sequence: CASSDHRGTGEQYF. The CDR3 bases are TGTGCCAGCAGTGATCACAGGGGTACGGGCGAGCAGTACTTC.

CDR3 loop: CASNRRTATEAFF. CDR3 sequence (DNA): TGTGCCAGCAACCGGAGGACAGCCACTGAAGCTTTCTTT. This sequence joins TRBV6-5 and TRBJ1-1; D may be TRBD1 (6 bases). V lost 7 bases and J lost 4, with 13 bases in between. This CDR3 region has 13 residues. Germline V gives CDR1 MNHEY, CDR2 SVGAGI.

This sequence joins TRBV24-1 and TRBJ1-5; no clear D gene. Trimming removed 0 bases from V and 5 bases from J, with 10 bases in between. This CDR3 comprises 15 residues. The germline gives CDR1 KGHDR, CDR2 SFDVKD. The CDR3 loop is CATSDLVGNDQPQHF. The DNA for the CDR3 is TGTGCCACCAGTGATTTGGTCGGCAACGATCAGCCCCAGCATTTT.

The CDR3 coding sequence is TGTGCCAGTAGTCCCCCAGACGGGACAGGGTACAATCAGCCCCAGCATTTT. Translated, it gives CASSPPDGTGYNQPQHF. This chain links TRBV19 with TRBJ1-5; TRBD1 agrees at 9 bases. CDR1 LNHDA and CDR2 SQIVND come from the germline V gene (reference sequence). Trimming at V came to 5 bases and at J to 3 bases, leaving 11 bases not matched to a gene. The CDR3 covers 17 residues.

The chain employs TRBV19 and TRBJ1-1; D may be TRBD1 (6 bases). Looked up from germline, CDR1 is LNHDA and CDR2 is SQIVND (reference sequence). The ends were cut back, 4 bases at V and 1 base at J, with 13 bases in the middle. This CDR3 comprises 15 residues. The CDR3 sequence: CASSTPGHRNTEAFF. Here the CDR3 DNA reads TGTGCCAGTAGTACCCCGGGACACCGGAACACTGAAGCTTTCTTT.

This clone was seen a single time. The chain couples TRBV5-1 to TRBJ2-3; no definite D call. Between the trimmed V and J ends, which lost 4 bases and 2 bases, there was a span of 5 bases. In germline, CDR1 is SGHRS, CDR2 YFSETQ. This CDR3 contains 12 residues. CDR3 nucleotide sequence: TGCGCCAGCAGCCCCCACACAGATACGCAGTATTTT. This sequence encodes CASSPHTDTQYF.

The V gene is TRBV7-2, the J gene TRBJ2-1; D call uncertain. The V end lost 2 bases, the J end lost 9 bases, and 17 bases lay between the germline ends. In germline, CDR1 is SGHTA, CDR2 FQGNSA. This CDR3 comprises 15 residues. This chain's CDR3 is CASSLSAPTYGEQFF. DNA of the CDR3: TGTGCCAGCAGCTTATCTGCGCCAACCTACGGTGAGCAGTTCTTC.

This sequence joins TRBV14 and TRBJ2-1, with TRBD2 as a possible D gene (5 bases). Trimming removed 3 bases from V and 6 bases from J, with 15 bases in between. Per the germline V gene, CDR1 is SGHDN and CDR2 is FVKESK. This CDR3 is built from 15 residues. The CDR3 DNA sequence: TGTGCCAGCAGCCATTCTTCTTCCAGCGGCAATGAGCAGTTCTTC. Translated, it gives CASSHSSSSGNEQFF.

The CDR3 spells CASIIRQGENGYTF. CDR3 in DNA: TGTGCCAGCATCATACGACAGGGTGAGAATGGCTACACCTTC. The chain has TRBV6-5 and TRBJ1-2; the match to TRBD1 covers 7 bases. V gave up 7 bases and J gave up 6 bases; unmatched junction bases: 11. The CDR3 covers 14 residues. Germline V gene lookup returns CDR1 MNHEY and CDR2 SVGAGI.

CDR3 loop: CASSLGSGREKLFF. The CDR3 DNA reads as TGCGCCAGCAGCTTGGGATCGGGGAGGGAAAAACTGTTTTTT. The chain has TRBV5-1 and TRBJ1-4; D not certain. Looked up from germline, CDR1 is SGHRS and CDR2 is YFSETQ. The CDR3 spans 14 residues. Trimming left V 0 bases short and J 8 bases short, with 11 bases between.

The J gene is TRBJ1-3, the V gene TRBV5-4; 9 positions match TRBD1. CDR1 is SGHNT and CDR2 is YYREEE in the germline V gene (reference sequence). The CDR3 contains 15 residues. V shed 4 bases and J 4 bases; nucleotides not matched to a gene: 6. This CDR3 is CASSPDRGTGNTIYF. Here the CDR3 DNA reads TGTGCCAGCAGCCCTGACAGGGGGACCGGAAACACCATATATTTT.

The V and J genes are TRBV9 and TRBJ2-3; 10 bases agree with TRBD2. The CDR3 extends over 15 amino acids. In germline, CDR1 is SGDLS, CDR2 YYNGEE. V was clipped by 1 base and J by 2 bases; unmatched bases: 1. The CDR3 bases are TGTGCCAGCAGCGTAAGCGGGGGGGCCACAGATACGCAGTATTTT. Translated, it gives CASSVSGGATDTQYF.

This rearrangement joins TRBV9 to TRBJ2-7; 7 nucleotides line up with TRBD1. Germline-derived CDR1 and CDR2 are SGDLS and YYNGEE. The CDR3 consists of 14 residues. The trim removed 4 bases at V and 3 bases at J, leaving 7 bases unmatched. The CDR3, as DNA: TGTGCCAGCAGCCTGGGGGACAGCCTCTACGAGCAGTACTTC. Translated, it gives CASSLGDSLYEQYF. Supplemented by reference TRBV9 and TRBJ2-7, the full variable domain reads DSGVTQTPKHLITATGQRVTLRCSPRSGDLSVYWYQQSLDQGLQFLIQYYNGEERAKGNILERFSAQQFPDLHSELNLSSLELGDSALYFCASSLGDSLYEQYFGPGTRLTVT.

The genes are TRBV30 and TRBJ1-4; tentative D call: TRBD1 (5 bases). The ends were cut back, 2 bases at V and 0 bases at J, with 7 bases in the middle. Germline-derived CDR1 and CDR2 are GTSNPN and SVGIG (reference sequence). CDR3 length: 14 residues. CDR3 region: CAWSPGTTNEKLFF. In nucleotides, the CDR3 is TGTGCCTGGAGTCCAGGGACAACTAATGAAAAACTGTTTTTT.

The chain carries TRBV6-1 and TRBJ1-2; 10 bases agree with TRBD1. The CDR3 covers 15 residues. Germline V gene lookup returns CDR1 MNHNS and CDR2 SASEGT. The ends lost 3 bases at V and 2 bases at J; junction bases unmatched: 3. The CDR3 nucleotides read TGTGCCAGCAGTGATCCGGGACAGGGGAACTATGGCTACACCTTC. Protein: CASSDPGQGNYGYTF.

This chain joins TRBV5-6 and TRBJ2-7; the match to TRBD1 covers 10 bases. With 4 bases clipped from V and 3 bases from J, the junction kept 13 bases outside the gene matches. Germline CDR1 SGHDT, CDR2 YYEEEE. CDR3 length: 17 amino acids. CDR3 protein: CASSKRPPGQGNYEQYF. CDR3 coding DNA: TGTGCCAGCAGCAAGAGGCCCCCGGGACAGGGGAACTACGAGCAGTACTTC.

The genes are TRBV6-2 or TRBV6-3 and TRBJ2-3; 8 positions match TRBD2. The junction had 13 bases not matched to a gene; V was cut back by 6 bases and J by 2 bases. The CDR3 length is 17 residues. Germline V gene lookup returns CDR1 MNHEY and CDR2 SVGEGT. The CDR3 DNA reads TGTGCCAGCAGCCGTAGCGGGGTAATGGGCCACACAGATACGCAGTATTTT. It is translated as CASSRSGVMGHTDTQYF.

The CDR3 is CASSTNRDRGRAYEQYF. The CDR3 DNA reads as TGTGCCAGCAGCACCAACCGGGACAGGGGGAGGGCCTACGAGCAGTACTTC. The chain has TRBV7-9 and TRBJ2-7; 11 bases agree with TRBD1. Germline V CDR1 and CDR2: SEHNR, FQNEAQ (reference sequence). This CDR3 is built from 17 residues. V dropped 5 bases and J dropped 2; count of bases not matched to a gene: 11.

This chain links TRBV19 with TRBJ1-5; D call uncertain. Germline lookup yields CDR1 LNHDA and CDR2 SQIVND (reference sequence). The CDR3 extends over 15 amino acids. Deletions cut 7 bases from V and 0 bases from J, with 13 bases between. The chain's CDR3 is CASTRVGYSNQPQHF. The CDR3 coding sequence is TGTGCCAGTACAAGAGTGGGTTATAGCAATCAGCCCCAGCATTTT.

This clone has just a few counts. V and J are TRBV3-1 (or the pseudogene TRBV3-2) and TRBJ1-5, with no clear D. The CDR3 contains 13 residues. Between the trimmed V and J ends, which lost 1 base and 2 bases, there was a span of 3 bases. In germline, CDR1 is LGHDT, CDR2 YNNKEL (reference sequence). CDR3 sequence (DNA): TGTGCCAGCAGCCAAGGGGGCAATCAGCCCCAGCATTTT. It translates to CASSQGGNQPQHF.

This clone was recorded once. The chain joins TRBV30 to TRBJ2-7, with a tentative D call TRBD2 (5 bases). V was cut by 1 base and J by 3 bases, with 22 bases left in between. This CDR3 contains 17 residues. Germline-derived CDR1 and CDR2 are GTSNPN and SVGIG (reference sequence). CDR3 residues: CAWSGPTITAGNYEQYF. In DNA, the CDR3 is TGTGCCTGGAGTGGCCCCACCATAACGGCCGGGAACTACGAGCAGTACTTC.

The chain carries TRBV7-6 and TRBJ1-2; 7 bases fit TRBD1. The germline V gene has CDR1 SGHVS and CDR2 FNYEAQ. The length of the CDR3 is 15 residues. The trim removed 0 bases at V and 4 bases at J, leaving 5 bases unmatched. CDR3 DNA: TGTGCCAGCAGCTTAGCGTTAGGGGGCCTCTATGGCTACACCTTC. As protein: CASSLALGGLYGYTF. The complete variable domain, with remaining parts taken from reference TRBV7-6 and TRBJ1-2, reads GAGVSQSPRYKVTKRGQDVALRCDPISGHVSLYWYRQALGQGPEFLTYFNYEAQQDKSGLPNDRFSAERPEGSISTLTIQRTEQRDSAMYRCASSLALGGLYGYTFGSGTRLTVV.

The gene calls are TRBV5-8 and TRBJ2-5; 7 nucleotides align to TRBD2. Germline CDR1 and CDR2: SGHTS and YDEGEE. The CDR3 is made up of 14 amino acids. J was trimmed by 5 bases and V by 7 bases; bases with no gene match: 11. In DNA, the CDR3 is TGTGCCAGCGCCCTCTGGGGGGGAGGCGAGACCCAGTACTTC. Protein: CASALWGGGETQYF.

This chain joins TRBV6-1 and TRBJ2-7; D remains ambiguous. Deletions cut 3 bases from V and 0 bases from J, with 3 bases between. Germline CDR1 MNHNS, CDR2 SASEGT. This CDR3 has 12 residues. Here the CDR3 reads CASSESSYEQYF. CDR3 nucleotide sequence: TGTGCCAGCAGTGAGTCCTCCTACGAGCAGTACTTC.

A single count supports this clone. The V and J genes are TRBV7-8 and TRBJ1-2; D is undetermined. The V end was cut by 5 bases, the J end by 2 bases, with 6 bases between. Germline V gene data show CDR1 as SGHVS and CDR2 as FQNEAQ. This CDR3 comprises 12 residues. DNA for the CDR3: TGTGCCAGCAGCCAGACAAACTATGGCTACACCTTC. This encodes CASSQTNYGYTF.